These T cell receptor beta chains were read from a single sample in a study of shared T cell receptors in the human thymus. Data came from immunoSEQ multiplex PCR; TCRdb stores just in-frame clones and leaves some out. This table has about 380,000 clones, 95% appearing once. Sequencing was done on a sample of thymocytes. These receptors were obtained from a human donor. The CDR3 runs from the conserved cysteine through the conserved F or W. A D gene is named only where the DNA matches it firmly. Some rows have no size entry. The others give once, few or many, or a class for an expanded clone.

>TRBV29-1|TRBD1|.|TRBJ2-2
TGCAGCGTTGGGGACAGGCCTCTGGGGACCGGGGAGCTGTTTTTT
CSVGDRPLGTGELFF
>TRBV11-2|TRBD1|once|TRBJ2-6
TGTGCCAGCAGCTTGACAGGGCCCGGGGCCAACGTCCTGACTTTC
CASSLTGPGANVLTF
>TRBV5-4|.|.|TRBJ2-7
TGTGCCAGCAGCTTGGCCATAGGGGGAGACGAGCAGTACTTC
CASSLAIGGDEQYF
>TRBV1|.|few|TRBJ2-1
TGCACCAGCAGGCTAGTCCCCGACCAGTTCTTC
CTSRLVPDQFF
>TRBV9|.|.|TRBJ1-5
TGTGCCAGCAGCGTTGACGGTCTGGGGAATCAGCCCCAGCATTTT
CASSVDGLGNQPQHF
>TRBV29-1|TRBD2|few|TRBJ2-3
TGCAGCGGTACCGGGACTAGCGGGAGCGTAGGAACAGATACGCAGTATTTT
CSGTGTSGSVGTDTQYF
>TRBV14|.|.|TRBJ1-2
TGTGCCAGCAGCCAAGATGGTCTGGGGCGGAAATATATTAAAGCTAACTATGGCTACACCTTC
CASSQDGLGRKYIKANYGYTF
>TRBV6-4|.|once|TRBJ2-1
TGTGCCAGCAGTGACGGGCAGACTTACAATGAGCAGTTCTTC
CASSDGQTYNEQFF
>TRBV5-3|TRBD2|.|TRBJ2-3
TGTGCCAGAGGTCAACTAGCGGGCCTCACAGATACGCAGTATTTT
CARGQLAGLTDTQYF
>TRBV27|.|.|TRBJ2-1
TGTGCCAGCAGTTTAGCGGGGTCCTACAATGAGCAGTTCTTC
CASSLAGSYNEQFF
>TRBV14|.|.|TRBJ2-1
TGTGCCAGCAGCCAAGATCCGTATTTTGGTGGGAGGTCCCACTCCTCCTACAATGAGCAGTTCTTC
CASSQDPYFGGRSHSSYNEQFF
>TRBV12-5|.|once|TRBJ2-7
TGTGCTAGTGGTTCTGACCCCTACGAGCAGTACTTC
CASGSDPYEQYF
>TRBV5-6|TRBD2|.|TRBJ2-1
TGTGCCAGCAGCTTGGTGGCGGGAGGGAATTTGCGCAATGAGCAGTTCTTC
CASSLVAGGNLRNEQFF
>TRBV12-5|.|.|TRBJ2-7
TGTGCTAGTGGTTTGGTACAAATGGAGGGAGGATACTACGAGCAGTACTTC
CASGLVQMEGGYYEQYF